The 13 T cell receptor beta chains reported below all come from one sample, sequenced in a study of cytomegalovirus exposure and HLA in healthy donors (dated by TCRdb to about 2017). Libraries were made using the immunoSEQ multiplex PCR assay. A mixture of 60 forward primers for TCR Vbeta segments and 13 reverse primers for TCR Jbeta segments was used in the multiplex PCR. This is the immuneACCESS table as TCRdb keeps it, with only in-frame sequences that have V and J called. A part of the clones is gone; compared with another copy, unresolved V genes explain less than half, and the rest is unexplained. Present in this sample are fewer than 200,000 clones, 80% to 90% of which were seen just once. Of the sample, about 0.77% is held by the ten largest clones. The source material was PBMCs. Receptor source: a woman in her late teens or twenties in good health and CMV-seronegative.

The rearrangement joins TRBV23-1 to TRBJ2-6; tentatively, D is TRBD1 (6 bases). TRBV23-1 counts as an open reading frame of uncertain function. The CDR3 totals 19 residues. V dropped 5 bases and J dropped 4 bases, with 24 bases sitting between them. The DNA of the CDR3 is TGCGCCAGCAGTGAGTTGTTCGGCAGGGGAATACCGGGGGCCAACGTCCTGACTTTC. It encodes CASSELFGRGIPGANVLTF.

The V call is TRBV27, the J call TRBJ2-3, with D perhaps matching TRBD2 (5 bases). The CDR3 is 15 residues long. Trimming removed 7 bases at V and 0 bases at J, with 14 bases between. CDR1 and CDR2 (germline): MNHEY, SMNVEV (reference sequence). Here the CDR3 reads CASTEARGSTDTQYF. The CDR3, as DNA: TGTGCCAGCACCGAAGCCCGAGGGAGCACAGATACGCAGTATTTT.

The chain combines TRBV7-2 with TRBJ2-3; D possibly corresponds to TRBD1 (5 bases). CDR3 length: 14 amino acids. Trimming took 2 bases from V and 2 from J, leaving 8 bases between them. Germline CDR1 is SGHTA and CDR2 is FQGNSA. This CDR3 reads CASSLQGITDTQYF. CDR3 DNA sequence: TGTGCCAGCAGCTTACAGGGAATCACAGATACGCAGTATTTT.

The chain combines TRBV19 with TRBJ2-5, with 7 nucleotides matching TRBD1. V lost 6 bases, J lost 2 bases, and 6 bases stayed unmatched. The CDR3 covers 14 residues. Germline assignment: CDR1 LNHDA and CDR2 SQIVND (reference sequence). CDR3 sequence: CASSKGQAQETQYF. The CDR3 nucleotides are TGTGCCAGTAGCAAAGGACAGGCGCAAGAGACCCAGTACTTC.

This clone was picked up a small number of times. The chain carries TRBV6-1 and TRBJ2-1; 8 nucleotides line up with TRBD1. The CDR3 contains 15 residues. After removal of 6 bases from V and 7 bases from J, the junction contained 11 bases not matched to a gene. Germline V lookup: CDR1 MNHNS, CDR2 SASEGT. The CDR3 sequence: CASSPLGQGLNEQFF. CDR3 nucleotides: TGTGCCAGCAGCCCTCTTGGACAGGGCCTGAATGAGCAGTTCTTC.

The chain employs TRBV9 and TRBJ2-7, with 9 bases that match TRBD2. CDR3 length: 16 amino acids. Trimming took 5 bases from V and 2 from J; bases not matched to a gene: 11. Looked up from germline, CDR1 is SGDLS and CDR2 is YYNGEE. CDR3 in DNA: TGTGCCAGCAGTGAGTACGCGGGGGGGACCACCTACGAGCAGTACTTC. Amino acids: CASSEYAGGTTYEQYF.

The chain employs TRBV20-1 and TRBJ1-2; D gene ambiguous. With 3 bases removed from V and 8 bases from J, the gap between germline ends came to 10 bases. In germline, CDR1 is DFQATT, CDR2 SNEGSKA (reference sequence). CDR3 size: 11 residues. CDR3 sequence (DNA): TGCAGTGCTAGTCCCAGTTTCGGCTACACCTTC. Amino acid sequence: CSASPSFGYTF.

In its sample, this clone was seen once. V is TRBV7-6 and J is TRBJ2-7; D gene ambiguous. CDR1 is SGHVS, CDR2 FNYEAQ, per germline. This CDR3 region has 14 residues. V lost 2 bases, J lost 1 base, and 9 bases lay in between. The CDR3 sequence: CASSLLPRSYEQYF. The CDR3 nucleotides are TGTGCCAGCAGCTTATTGCCCAGGTCCTACGAGCAGTACTTC. The complete variable domain, with remaining parts taken from reference TRBV7-6 and TRBJ2-7, reads GAGVSQSPRYKVTKRGQDVALRCDPISGHVSLYWYRQALGQGPEFLTYFNYEAQQDKSGLPNDRFSAERPEGSISTLTIQRTEQRDSAMYRCASSLLPRSYEQYFGPGTRLTVT.

The chain links TRBV28 to TRBJ1-2, with no clear D. The CDR3 runs to 13 residues. From germline, CDR1 is MDHEN and CDR2 SYDVKM. The germline V and J ends were trimmed by 1 base and 9 bases, with 12 bases remaining between them. Written as DNA, the CDR3 is TGTGCCAGCAGTTTATCCCATACGGAGAGCTACACCTTC. This codes for CASSLSHTESYTF.

This clone appeared a few times. The chain employs TRBV5-1 and TRBJ2-5; 9 nucleotides match TRBD2. The CDR3 runs to 15 residues. Germline V gives CDR1 SGHRS, CDR2 YFSETQ. CDR3 loop: CASRPASGTQETQYF. The DNA of the CDR3 is TGCGCTTCGAGGCCGGCTAGCGGGACCCAAGAGACCCAGTACTTC.

The chain couples TRBV6-5 to TRBJ2-1, with D perhaps matching TRBD2 (5 bases). Germline V gene data show CDR1 as MNHEY and CDR2 as SVGAGI. The V end lost 2 bases, the J end lost 6 bases, and 8 bases lay between the germline ends. The CDR3 runs 13 residues. The CDR3 DNA follows: TGTGCCAGCAGTTACGGACTCCGCAATGAGCAGTTCTTC. Translating gives CASSYGLRNEQFF.

This clone was observed once. The genes are TRBV28 and TRBJ1-2, with D hard to call. V was clipped by 6 bases and J by 6 bases, with 17 bases between them. The CDR3 length is 14 residues. Germline V gene data show CDR1 as MDHEN and CDR2 as SYDVKM. DNA of the CDR3: TGTGCCAGCAGCCAACACGGGGTAGAAGATGGCTACACCTTC. Translated: CASSQHGVEDGYTF.

The CDR3 spells CSAERDTQYF. The CDR3 DNA reads TGCAGTGCCGAGCGAGATACGCAGTATTTT. The J gene is TRBJ2-3, the V gene TRBV20-1; D is uncertain. The CDR3 runs 10 residues. V dropped 6 bases and J dropped 5 bases, with 6 bases sitting between them. Germline assignment: CDR1 DFQATT and CDR2 SNEGSKA (reference sequence).